The present T cell receptor beta chain was sequenced within a study of T cell repertoires and Cas9 in healthy adults. Study-level background: CD4 and CD8 compartments: SpCas9-reactive T cells profiled for potency, cytotoxicity, lineage.

The CDR3 is 13 amino acids. Looked up from germline, CDR1 is ENHRY and CDR2 is SYGVKD. V lost 2 bases and J lost 2, with 7 bases in between. Libraries were prepared by immunoSEQ multiplex PCR; TCRdb keeps only in-frame clonotypes and omits some of them. The sample consists of about 24,000 clones, over 85% of them appearing once. The clonotype was recovered from a human donor in good health. The chain is built from TRBV10-3 and TRBJ2-7; D ambiguous. The sequencing input was CD4+ effector T cells (CD127+, CD25-, CD137-, CD154-) from PBMCs; culture status not recorded. Here the CDR3 reads CAISERYAYEQYF. The CDR3 DNA sequence: TGTGCCATCAGTGAGAGATACGCCTACGAGCAGTACTTC.